Given below is one T cell receptor beta chain in context. Using its own MiXCR run on the 5' RACE reads, TCRdb lists one record per CDR3 protein. The data hold about 460,000 distinct CDR3 sequences, with more than 13% observed a single time. The data originate from a study of identical twins. There are 15 residues in the CDR3. Deletions cut 1 base from V and 3 bases from J, with 10 bases between. The germline gives CDR1 KGHSH, CDR2 LQKENI. The data also belong to a second study, concerning yellow fever vaccine responses in identical twins.

The rearrangement uses TRBV18 and TRBJ2-1, with a weak D call TRBD1 (5 bases). Sequencing was performed on CD4+ T cells sorted from blood. The clonotype was recovered from a woman aged 18-35 years in good health. The CDR3 sequence is CASSPQGSDYNEQFF. DNA of the CDR3: TGTGCCAGCTCACCACAGGGGTCGGACTACAATGAGCAGTTCTTC.